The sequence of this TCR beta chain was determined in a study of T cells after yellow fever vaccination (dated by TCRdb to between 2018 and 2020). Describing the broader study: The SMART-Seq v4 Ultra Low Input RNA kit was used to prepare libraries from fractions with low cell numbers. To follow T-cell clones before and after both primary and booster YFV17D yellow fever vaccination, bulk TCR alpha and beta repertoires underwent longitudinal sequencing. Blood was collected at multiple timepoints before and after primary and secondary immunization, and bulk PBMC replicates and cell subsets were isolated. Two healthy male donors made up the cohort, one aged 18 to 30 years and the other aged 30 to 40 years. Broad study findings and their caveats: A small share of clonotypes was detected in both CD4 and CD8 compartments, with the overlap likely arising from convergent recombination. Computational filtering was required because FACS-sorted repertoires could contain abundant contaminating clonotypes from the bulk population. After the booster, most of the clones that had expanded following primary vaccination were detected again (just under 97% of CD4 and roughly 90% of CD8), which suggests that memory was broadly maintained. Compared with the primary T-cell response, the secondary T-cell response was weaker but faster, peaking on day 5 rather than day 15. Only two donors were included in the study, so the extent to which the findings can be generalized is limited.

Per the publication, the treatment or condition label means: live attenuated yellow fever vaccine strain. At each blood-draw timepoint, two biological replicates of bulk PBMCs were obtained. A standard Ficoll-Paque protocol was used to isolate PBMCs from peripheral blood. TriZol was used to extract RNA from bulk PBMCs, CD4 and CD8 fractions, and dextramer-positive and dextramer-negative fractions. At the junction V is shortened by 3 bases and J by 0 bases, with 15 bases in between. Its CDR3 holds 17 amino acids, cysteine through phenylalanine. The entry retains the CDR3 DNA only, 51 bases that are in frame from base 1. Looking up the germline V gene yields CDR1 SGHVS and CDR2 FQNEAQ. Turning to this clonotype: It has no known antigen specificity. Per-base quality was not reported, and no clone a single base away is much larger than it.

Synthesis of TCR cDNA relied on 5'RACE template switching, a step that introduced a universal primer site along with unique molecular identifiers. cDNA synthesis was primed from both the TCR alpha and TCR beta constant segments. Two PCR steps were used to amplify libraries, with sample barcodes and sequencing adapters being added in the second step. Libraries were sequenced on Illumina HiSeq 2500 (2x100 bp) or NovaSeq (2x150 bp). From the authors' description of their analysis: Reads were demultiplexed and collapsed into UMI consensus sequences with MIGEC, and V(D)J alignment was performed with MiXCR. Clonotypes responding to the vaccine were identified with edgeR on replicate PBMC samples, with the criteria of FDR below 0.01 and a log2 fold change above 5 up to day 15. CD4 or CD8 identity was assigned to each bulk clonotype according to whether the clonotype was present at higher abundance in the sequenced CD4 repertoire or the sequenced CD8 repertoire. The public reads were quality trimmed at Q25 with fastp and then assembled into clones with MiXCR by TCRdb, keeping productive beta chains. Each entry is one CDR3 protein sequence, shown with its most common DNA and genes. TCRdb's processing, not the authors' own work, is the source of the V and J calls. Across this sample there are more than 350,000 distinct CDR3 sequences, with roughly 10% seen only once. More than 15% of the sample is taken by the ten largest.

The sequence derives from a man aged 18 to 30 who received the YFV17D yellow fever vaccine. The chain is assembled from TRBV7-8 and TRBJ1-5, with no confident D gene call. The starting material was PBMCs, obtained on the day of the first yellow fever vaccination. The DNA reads TGTGCCAGCAGCTTGGGTCATCTCTCGACTAGCAATCAGCCCCAGCATTTT. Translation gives CASSLGHLSTSNQPQHF. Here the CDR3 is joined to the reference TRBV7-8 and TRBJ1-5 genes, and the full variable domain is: GAGVSQSPRYKVAKRGQDVALRCDPISGHVSLFWYQQALGQGPEFLTYFQNEAQLDKSGLPSDRFFAERPEGSVSTLKIQRTQQEDSAVYLCASSLGHLSTSNQPQHFGDGTRLSIL.